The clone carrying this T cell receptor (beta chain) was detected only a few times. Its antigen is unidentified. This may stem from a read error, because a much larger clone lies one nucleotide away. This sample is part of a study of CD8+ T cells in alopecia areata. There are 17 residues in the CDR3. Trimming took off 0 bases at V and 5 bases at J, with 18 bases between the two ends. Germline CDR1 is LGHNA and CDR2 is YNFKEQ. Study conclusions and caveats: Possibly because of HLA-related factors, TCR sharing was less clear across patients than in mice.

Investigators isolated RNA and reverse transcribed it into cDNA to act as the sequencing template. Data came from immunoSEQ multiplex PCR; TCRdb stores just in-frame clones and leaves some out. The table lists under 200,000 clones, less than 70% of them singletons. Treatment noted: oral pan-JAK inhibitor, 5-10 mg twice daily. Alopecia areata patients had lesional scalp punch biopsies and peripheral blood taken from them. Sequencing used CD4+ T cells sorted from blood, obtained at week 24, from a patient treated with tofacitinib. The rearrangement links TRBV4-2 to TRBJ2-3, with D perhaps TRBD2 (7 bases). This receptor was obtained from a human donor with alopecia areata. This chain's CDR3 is CASSQDEGGAYQDTQYF. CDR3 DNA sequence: TGTGCCAGCAGCCAAGATGAGGGGGGGGCCTACCAAGATACGCAGTATTTT.